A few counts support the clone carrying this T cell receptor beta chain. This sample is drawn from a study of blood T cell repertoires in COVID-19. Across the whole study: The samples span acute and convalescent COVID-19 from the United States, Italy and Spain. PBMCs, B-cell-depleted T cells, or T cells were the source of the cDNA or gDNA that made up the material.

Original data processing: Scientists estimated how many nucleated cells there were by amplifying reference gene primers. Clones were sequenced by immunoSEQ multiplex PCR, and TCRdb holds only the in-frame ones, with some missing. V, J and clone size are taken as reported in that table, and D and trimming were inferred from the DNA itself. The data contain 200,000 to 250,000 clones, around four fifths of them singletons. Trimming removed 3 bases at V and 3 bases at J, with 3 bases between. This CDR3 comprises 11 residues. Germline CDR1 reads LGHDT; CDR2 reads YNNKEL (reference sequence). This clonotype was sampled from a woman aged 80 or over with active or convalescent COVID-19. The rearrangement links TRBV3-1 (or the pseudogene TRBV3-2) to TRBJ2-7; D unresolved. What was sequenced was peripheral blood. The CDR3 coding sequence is TGTGCCAGCAGCCACCGCTACGAGCAGTACTTC. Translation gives CASSHRYEQYF.